This TCR beta chain was sequenced during a study of CD8+CD57+ T cells in acquired aplastic anemia. Study conclusions and caveats: The study found no significant CD8+ Simpson's diversity difference between patients and controls.

In regard to this clonotype: The antigen is not known.

V was clipped by 5 bases and J by 5 bases; unmatched bases: 12. Germline V CDR1 and CDR2: SGHRS, YFSETQ. This CDR3 has 17 residues. Flow cytometry had shown expanded CD8+CD57+ cells in the patients chosen for sequencing. The study profiled TCR beta VDJ and CDR3 using genomic DNA as template. TCRdb re-analysed the reads in MiXCR, keeping a single row per CDR3 protein. Of around 200,000 distinct CDR3 sequences in the sample, less than 60% are singletons; the top ten hold around 1.8%. Input material: sorted CD4+, CD8+, or CD8+CD57+ T cells (not recorded which) from PBMCs. V and J are TRBV5-1 and TRBJ2-1, with 11 nucleotides matching TRBD2. The source is a human donor with aplastic anemia. The CDR3 DNA reads TGCGCCAGCAGTCTAGTCCCCACTAGCGGGAGACACAATGAGCAGTTCTTC. This codes for CASSLVPTSGRHNEQFF.